This T cell receptor (beta chain) came from a study of CD8+ T cells in alopecia areata. General observations from the study: In lesional scalp, particularly from alopecia totalis/universalis, clonality was higher than in normal scalp.

RNA extraction and reverse transcription yielded cDNA as sequencing template. Profiling relied on immunoSEQ multiplex PCR, and the TCRdb table lists in-frame clones only, not all of them. The sample carries about 150,000 clones, roughly 48% recorded once. On this clone itself: Its specificity is unknown.

The CDR3 sequence is 15 residues long. Looked up from germline, CDR1 is SGDLS and CDR2 is YYNGEE. Trimming pared 0 bases from V and 1 base from J, leaving 10 bases between. The origin of this receptor is a human donor with alopecia areata. Sequencing was done on a sample of CD4+ T cells sorted from blood. The V call is TRBV9, the J call TRBJ2-5; D is perhaps TRBD1 (5 bases). Here the CDR3 reads CASSVVAGPQETQYF. In nucleotides, the CDR3 is TGTGCCAGCAGCGTAGTAGCAGGGCCCCAAGAGACCCAGTACTTC.